These 14 T cell receptor beta chains were all obtained from the same sample, sequenced in a study of CD8 T cells in Susac syndrome. When the RNA was reverse transcribed, random hexamers were used with an input of about 0.5 to 1 ug. MiXCR was run by TCRdb on the immunoSEQ multiplex PCR reads, yielding one entry per CDR3 protein. The sample contains 60,000 to 75,000 distinct CDR3 sequences, 85% to 95% of which appear only once. Sequencing was performed on CD8+ T cells from PBMCs. These receptors all come from a human donor in good health.

With respect to this clonotype: The junction departs from germline at one end; a sequencing error may be responsible. The chain employs TRBV30 and TRBJ1-1, with D possibly matching TRBD1 (5 bases). Germline V gene sequence: CDR1 GTSNPN, CDR2 SVGIG (reference sequence). The CDR3 contains 13 residues. In nucleotides, the CDR3 is TGTGCCTGGGGTGTAGACAGGAACACTGAAGCTTTCTTT. Its translation: CAWGVDRNTEAFF.

V and J are TRBV5-1 and TRBJ2-1, with D unclear. CDR1 is SGHRS and CDR2 is YFSETQ in the germline V gene. The CDR3 length is 14 residues. V shed 2 bases and J shed 4 bases, with 10 bases lying between them. The CDR3 bases are TGCGCCAGCAGCTTCCGGCCCGAATACAATGAGCAGTTCTTC. Translation gives CASSFRPEYNEQFF.

CDR3 in amino acids: CASSHRQGATNEKLFF. The CDR3, as DNA: TGTGCCAGCAGCCATCGCCAGGGTGCAACTAATGAAAAACTGTTTTTT. This rearrangement joins TRBV27 to TRBJ1-4; D might be TRBD1 (5 bases). Germline loops: CDR1 MNHEY, CDR2 SMNVEV (reference sequence). The CDR3 loop spans 16 amino acids. Trimming removed 6 bases at V and 0 bases at J, with 14 bases between.

The chain links TRBV3-1 to TRBJ1-5; D gene ambiguous. From germline, CDR1 is LGHDT and CDR2 YNNKEL (reference sequence). The CDR3 has 13 amino acids. V dropped 0 bases and J dropped 5 bases, with 5 bases sitting between them. The CDR3 DNA follows: TGTGCCAGCAGCCAAGATCGGTATCAGCCCCAGCATTTT. Its translation: CASSQDRYQPQHF.

The chain joins TRBV19 to TRBJ1-3, with D unresolved. The CDR3 has 18 amino acids. CDR1 is LNHDA, CDR2 SQIVND, per germline (reference sequence). Trimming left V 4 bases short and J 2 bases short, with 21 bases between. This CDR3 reads CASSTNLIREATGNTIYF. In DNA form, the CDR3 reads TGTGCCAGTAGTACAAACCTCATCCGGGAAGCAACTGGAAACACCATATATTTT.

The chain uses TRBV6-2 or TRBV6-3 and TRBJ2-6; D not certain. The germline CDR1 and CDR2 sequences are MNHEY and SVGEGT. V lost 3 bases and J 0 bases, leaving 12 bases between the germline ends. This CDR3 has 17 amino acids. The CDR3 sequence: CASSYSAWSSGANVLTF. The CDR3 nucleotides read TGTGCCAGCAGTTATTCGGCGTGGAGCTCTGGGGCCAACGTCCTGACTTTC.

This sequence joins TRBV29-1 and TRBJ1-6, with D tentatively TRBD1 (6 bases). Trimming cost V 6 bases and J 10 bases, with 19 bases left between them. The CDR3 has 14 amino acids. Germline assignment: CDR1 SQVTM and CDR2 ANQGSEA. CDR3 DNA sequence: TGCAGCGTGAGGGAGGGGGGTTCGGAATCACCCCTCCACTTT. Translating gives CSVREGGSESPLHF. The entire variable domain, with the rest obtained from reference TRBV29-1 and TRBJ1-6, is as follows: SAVISQKPSRDICQRGTSLTIQCQVDSQVTMMFWYRQQPGQSLTLIATANQGSEATYESGFVIDKFPISRPNLTFSTLTVSNMSPEDSSIYLCSVREGGSESPLHFGNGTRLTVT.

This chain joins TRBV4-1 and TRBJ2-3, with unresolved D. This CDR3 has 12 amino acids. Germline-derived CDR1 and CDR2 are MGHRA and YSYEKL. The V end was cut by 5 bases, the J end by 5 bases, with 8 bases between. The CDR3: CASSSVLDTQYF. The CDR3 nucleotides read TGCGCCAGCAGCTCCGTTCTAGATACGCAGTATTTT.

The CDR3 bases are TGTGCCAGCACCTCCGACAGGGAACAAGAGACCCAGTACTTC. Its translation is CASTSDREQETQYF. The chain combines TRBV7-9 with TRBJ2-5; 7 bases are shared with TRBD1. V shed 7 bases and J 2 bases; nucleotides not matched to a gene: 7. Germline assignment: CDR1 SEHNR and CDR2 FQNEAQ (reference sequence). The CDR3 length is 14 residues.

V is TRBV15 and J is TRBJ1-3; 10 bases are a match to TRBD1. The V and J ends lost 0 bases and 7 bases, in that order; junction bases with no gene match: 3. CDR3 length: 15 amino acids. The V gene's germline CDR1 is LNHNV and CDR2 YYDKDF (reference sequence). CDR3 sequence: CATSRDKGQGNTIYF. The CDR3 DNA sequence: TGTGCCACCAGCAGAGATAAGGGACAGGGGAACACCATATATTTT.

The rearrangement joins TRBV5-5 to TRBJ2-5, with 9 bases lining up with TRBD2. With 3 bases clipped from V and 0 bases from J, the junction kept 9 bases outside the gene matches. This CDR3 comprises 17 residues. Germline V gene sequence: CDR1 SGHKS, CDR2 YYEKEE (reference sequence). The CDR3 here is CASSSGSGGRYQETQYF. CDR3 coding DNA: TGTGCCAGCAGCTCTGGCAGCGGGGGGCGTTACCAAGAGACCCAGTACTTC.

The table lists this clonotype with a count of one. The chain joins TRBV24-1 to TRBJ2-1, with 7 bases fitting TRBD2. J gave up 4 bases and V 0 bases, and 5 bases lay outside the gene matches. CDR3 length: 16 residues. The V gene's germline CDR1 is KGHDR and CDR2 SFDVKD. In DNA form, the CDR3 reads TGTGCCACCAGTGATTTGGGACGGGGGGATTACAATGAGCAGTTCTTC. Protein: CATSDLGRGDYNEQFF.

The CDR3 loop reads CSAPGTSADQYF. The CDR3 coding sequence is TGCAGTGCTCCCGGGACTTCTGCGGACCAGTACTTC. The chain joins TRBV20-1 to TRBJ2-5, with D perhaps matching TRBD2 (6 bases). Germline values: CDR1 DFQATT, CDR2 SNEGSKA (reference sequence). This CDR3 is built from 12 residues. The ends were cut back, 5 bases at V and 10 bases at J, with 17 bases in the middle.

This clonotype has only one observation. V gene TRBV4-1 combines with J gene TRBJ2-5, with D maybe TRBD1 (6 bases). CDR1 is MGHRA, CDR2 YSYEKL, per germline. The CDR3 runs to 13 residues. V was cut by 4 bases and J by 5 bases, with 11 bases left in between. CDR3 protein: CASSLSQGETQYF. CDR3 in DNA: TGCGCCAGCAGCCTAAGTCAGGGGGAGACCCAGTACTTC.